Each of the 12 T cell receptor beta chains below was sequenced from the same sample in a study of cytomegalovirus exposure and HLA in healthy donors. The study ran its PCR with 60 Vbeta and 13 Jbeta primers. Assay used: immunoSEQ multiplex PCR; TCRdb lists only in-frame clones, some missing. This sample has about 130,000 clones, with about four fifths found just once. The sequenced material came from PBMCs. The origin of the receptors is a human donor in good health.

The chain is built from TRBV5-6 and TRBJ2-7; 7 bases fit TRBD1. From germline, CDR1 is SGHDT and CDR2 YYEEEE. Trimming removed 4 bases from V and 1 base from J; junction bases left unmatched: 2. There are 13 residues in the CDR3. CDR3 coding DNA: TGTGCCAGCAGCCGGACAGGATCCTACGAGCAGTACTTC. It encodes CASSRTGSYEQYF.

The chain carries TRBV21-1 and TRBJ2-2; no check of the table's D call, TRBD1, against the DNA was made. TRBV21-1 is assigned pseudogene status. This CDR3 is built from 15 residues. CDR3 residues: CASSKWGSSTGELFF. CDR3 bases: TGTGCCAGCAGCAAATGGGGCAGTTCAACCGGGGAGCTGTTTTTT.

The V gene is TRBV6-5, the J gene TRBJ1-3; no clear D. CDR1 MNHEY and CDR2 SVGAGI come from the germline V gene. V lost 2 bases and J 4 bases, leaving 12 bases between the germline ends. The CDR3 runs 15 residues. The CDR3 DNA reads TGTGCCAGCAGTTACCCTGACACTGGCGGAAACACCATATATTTT. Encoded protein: CASSYPDTGGNTIYF.

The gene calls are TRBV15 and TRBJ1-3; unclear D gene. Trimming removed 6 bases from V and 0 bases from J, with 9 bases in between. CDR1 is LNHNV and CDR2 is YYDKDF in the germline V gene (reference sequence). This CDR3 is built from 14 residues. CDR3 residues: CATRATHSGNTIYF. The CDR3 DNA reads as TGTGCCACCAGAGCTACGCACTCTGGAAACACCATATATTTT.

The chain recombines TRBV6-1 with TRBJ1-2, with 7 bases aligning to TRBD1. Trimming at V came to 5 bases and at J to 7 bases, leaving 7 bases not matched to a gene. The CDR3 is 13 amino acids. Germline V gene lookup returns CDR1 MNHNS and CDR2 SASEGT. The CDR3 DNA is TGTGCCAGCAGTCTAACAGGGGCTGGTGGCTACACCTTC. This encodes CASSLTGAGGYTF.

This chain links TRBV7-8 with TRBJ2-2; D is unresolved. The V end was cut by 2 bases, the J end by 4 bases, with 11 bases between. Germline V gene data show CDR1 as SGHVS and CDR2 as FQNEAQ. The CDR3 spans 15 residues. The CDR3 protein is CASSLMGMGTGELFF. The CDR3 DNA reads TGTGCCAGCAGCTTAATGGGCATGGGCACCGGGGAGCTGTTTTTT.

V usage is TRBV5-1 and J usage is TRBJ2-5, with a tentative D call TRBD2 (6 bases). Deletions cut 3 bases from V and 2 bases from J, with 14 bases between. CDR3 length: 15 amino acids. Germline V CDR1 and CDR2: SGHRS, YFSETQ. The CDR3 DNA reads TGCGCCAGCAGCTCGCGGGACCTGAGTCAAGAGACCCAGTACTTC. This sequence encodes CASSSRDLSQETQYF. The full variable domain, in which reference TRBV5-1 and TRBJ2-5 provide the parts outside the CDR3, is KAGVTQTPRYLIKTRGQQVTLSCSPISGHRSVSWYQQTPGQGLQFLFEYFSETQRNKGNFPGRFSGRQFSNSRSEMNVSTLELGDSALYLCASSSRDLSQETQYFGPGTRLLVL.

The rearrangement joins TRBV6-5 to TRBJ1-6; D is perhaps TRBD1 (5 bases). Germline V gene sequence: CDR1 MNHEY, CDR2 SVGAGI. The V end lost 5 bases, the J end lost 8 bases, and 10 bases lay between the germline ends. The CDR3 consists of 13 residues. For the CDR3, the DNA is TGTGCCAGCAGTACATGGGGGGATTCACCCCTCCACTTT. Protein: CASSTWGDSPLHF.

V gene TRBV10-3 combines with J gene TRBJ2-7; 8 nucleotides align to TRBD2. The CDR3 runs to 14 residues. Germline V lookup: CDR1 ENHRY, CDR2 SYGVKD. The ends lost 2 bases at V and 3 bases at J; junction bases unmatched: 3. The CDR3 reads CAISEGLAVYEQYF. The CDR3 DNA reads TGTGCCATCAGTGAGGGACTAGCTGTCTACGAGCAGTACTTC.

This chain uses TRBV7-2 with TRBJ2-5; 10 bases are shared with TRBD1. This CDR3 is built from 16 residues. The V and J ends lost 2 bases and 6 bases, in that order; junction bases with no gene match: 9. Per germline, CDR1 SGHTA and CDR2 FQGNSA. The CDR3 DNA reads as TGTGCCAGCAGCTTATCGGGCGGACAGGGGGGAAAGACCCAGTACTTC. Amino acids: CASSLSGGQGGKTQYF.

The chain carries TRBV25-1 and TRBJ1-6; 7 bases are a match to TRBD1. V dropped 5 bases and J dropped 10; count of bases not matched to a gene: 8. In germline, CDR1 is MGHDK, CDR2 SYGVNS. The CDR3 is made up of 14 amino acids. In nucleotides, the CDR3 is TGTGCCAGCAGTCTCACAGGGGCTAGCTCACCCCTCCACTTT. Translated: CASSLTGASSPLHF.

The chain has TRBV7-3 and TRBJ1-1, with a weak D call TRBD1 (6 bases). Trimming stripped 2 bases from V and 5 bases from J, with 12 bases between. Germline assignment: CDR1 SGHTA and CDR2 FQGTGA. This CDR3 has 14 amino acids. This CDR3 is CASSLGGARTEAFF. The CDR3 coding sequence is TGTGCCAGCAGCTTAGGGGGGGCGCGAACTGAAGCTTTCTTT.